The T cell receptor beta chain described here comes from a study of blood T cells in healthy people across ages. Study-level results: Per-million-T-cell TCR beta diversity fell roughly linearly with age.

For the second PCR, which ran for about 7 to 11 cycles, a sample-barcoded 5' primer and a J-beta primer mix were used. A minimum of 2.5 million CDR3-containing paired-end reads was obtained for each sample. A single record per CDR3 protein comes from TCRdb applying MiXCR to the 5' RACE reads. Of hundreds of thousands of distinct CDR3 sequences listed, about 30% are singletons. This clonotype was recorded many times. Its specificity is unknown. Sample donors were healthy Caucasian individuals that came from Russia, aged 6 to 90. The sample was blood. This TCR came from an elderly woman in good health.

Here the CDR3 reads CASSLKVGFEPQHF. DNA for the CDR3: TGTGCCAGCAGTTTAAAAGTGGGTTTTGAGCCCCAGCATTTT. The V and J genes are TRBV12-3 or TRBV12-4 and TRBJ1-5; D uncertain. V lost 2 bases and J lost 8, with 13 bases in between. The CDR3 loop spans 14 amino acids.